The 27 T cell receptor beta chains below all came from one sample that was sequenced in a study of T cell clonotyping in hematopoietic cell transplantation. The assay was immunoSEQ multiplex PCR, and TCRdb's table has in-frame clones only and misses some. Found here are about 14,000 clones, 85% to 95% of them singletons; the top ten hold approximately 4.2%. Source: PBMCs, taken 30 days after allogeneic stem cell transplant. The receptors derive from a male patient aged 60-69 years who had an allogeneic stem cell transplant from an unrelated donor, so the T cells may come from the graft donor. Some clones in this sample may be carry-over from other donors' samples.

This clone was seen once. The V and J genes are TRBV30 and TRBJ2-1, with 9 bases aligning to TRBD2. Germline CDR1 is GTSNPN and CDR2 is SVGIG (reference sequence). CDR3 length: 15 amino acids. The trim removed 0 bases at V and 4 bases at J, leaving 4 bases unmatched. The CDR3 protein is CAWSVGLAGYNEQFF. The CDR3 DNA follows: TGTGCCTGGAGTGTAGGTCTAGCGGGGTACAATGAGCAGTTCTTC.

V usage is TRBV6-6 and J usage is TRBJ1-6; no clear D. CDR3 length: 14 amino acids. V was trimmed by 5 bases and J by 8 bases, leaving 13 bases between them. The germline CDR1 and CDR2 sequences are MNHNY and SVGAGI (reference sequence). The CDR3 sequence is CASSRKEKHSPLHF. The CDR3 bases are TGTGCCAGCAGTAGAAAAGAGAAACATTCACCCCTCCACTTT.

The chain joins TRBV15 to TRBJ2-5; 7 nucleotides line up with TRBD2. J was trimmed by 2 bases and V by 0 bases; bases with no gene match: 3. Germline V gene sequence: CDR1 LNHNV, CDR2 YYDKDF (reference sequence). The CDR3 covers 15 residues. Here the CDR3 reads CATSRDGGVQETQYF. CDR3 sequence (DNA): TGTGCCACCAGCAGAGATGGGGGGGTACAAGAGACCCAGTACTTC.

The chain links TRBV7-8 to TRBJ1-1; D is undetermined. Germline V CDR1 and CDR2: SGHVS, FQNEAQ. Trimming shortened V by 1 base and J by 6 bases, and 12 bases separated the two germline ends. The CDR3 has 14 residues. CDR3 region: CASSLDVSKAEAFF. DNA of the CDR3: TGTGCCAGCAGCTTAGATGTCAGTAAAGCTGAAGCTTTCTTT.

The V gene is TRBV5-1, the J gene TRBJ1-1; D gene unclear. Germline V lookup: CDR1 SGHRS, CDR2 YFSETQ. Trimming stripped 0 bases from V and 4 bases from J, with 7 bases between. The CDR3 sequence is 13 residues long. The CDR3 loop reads CASSLALGTEAFF. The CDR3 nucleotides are TGCGCCAGCAGCTTGGCGTTGGGCACTGAAGCTTTCTTT.

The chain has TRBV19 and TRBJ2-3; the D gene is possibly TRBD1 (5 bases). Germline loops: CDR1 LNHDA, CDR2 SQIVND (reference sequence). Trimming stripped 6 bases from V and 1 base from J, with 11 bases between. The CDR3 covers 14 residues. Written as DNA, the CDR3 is TGTGCCAGTAGCAATGGACAACGCACAGATACGCAGTATTTT. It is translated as CASSNGQRTDTQYF.

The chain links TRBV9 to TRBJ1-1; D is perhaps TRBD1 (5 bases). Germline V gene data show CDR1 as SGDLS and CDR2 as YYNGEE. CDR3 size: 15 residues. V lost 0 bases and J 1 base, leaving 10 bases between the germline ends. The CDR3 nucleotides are TGTGCCAGCAGCGTAGATGGGGCTGGGAACACTGAAGCTTTCTTT. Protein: CASSVDGAGNTEAFF. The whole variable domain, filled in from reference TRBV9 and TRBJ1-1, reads DSGVTQTPKHLITATGQRVTLRCSPRSGDLSVYWYQQSLDQGLQFLIQYYNGEERAKGNILERFSAQQFPDLHSELNLSSLELGDSALYFCASSVDGAGNTEAFFGQGTRLTVV.

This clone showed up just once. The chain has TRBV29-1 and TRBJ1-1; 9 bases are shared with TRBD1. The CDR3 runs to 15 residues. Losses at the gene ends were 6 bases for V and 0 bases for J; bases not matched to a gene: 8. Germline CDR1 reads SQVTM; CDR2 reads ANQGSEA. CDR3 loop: CSVKQGTGMNTEAFF. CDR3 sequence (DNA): TGCAGCGTGAAACAGGGGACAGGGATGAACACTGAAGCTTTCTTT.

The CDR3 nucleotides read TGTGCCAGCAGCCGCCCTGACAGGGGCTGGCAGCCCCAGCATTTT. Translated, it gives CASSRPDRGWQPQHF. The gene calls are TRBV28 and TRBJ1-5; TRBD1 matches at 8 bases. V lost 6 bases to trimming and J lost 7 bases; unmatched junction nucleotides: 11. Germline V lookup: CDR1 MDHEN, CDR2 SYDVKM. The CDR3 has 15 amino acids.

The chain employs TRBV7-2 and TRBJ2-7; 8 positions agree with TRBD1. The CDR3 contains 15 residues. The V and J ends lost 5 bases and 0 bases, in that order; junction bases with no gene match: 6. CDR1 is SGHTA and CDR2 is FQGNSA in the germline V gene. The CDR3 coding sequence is TGTGCCAGCAGCCCGACAGGGGCTTACTCCTACGAGCAGTACTTC. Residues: CASSPTGAYSYEQYF.

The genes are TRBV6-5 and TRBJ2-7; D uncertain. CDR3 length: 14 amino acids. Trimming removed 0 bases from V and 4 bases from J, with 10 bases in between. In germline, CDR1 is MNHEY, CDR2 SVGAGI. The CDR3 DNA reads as TGTGCCAGCAGTTACTCGACGGACGGGTACGAGCAGTACTTC. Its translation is CASSYSTDGYEQYF.

The CDR3 DNA sequence: TGTGCCAGCAGCTTAACGTCCAATTCACCCCTCCACTTT. Encoded protein: CASSLTSNSPLHF. The chain has TRBV7-3 and TRBJ1-6, with D unclear. With 0 bases removed from V and 7 bases from J, the gap between germline ends came to 4 bases. Per germline, CDR1 SGHTA and CDR2 FQGTGA. This CDR3 comprises 13 residues.

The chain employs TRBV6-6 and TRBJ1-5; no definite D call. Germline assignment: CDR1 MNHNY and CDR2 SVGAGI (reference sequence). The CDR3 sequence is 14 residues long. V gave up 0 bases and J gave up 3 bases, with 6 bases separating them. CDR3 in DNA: TGTGCCAGCAGTTACTCCGATCTCAATCAGCCCCAGCATTTT. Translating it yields CASSYSDLNQPQHF.

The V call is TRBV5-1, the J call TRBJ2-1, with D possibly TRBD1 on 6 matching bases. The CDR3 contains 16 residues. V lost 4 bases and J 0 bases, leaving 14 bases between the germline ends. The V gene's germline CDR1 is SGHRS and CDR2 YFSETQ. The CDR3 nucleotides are TGCGCCAGCAGCAGGATGGGACAAAGCTCCTACAATGAGCAGTTCTTC. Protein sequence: CASSRMGQSSYNEQFF.

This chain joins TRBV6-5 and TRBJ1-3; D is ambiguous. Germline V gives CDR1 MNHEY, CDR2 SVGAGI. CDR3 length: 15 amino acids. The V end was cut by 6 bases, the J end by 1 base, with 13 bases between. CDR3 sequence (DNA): TGTGCCAGCAGCCGCCCCGGTCCGTCTGGAAACACCATATATTTT. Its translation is CASSRPGPSGNTIYF.

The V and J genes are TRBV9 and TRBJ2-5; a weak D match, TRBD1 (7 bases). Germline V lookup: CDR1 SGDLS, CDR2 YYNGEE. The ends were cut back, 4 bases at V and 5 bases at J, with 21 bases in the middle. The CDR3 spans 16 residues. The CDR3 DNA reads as TGTGCCAGCAGCCCGGACCCCCAGGGGGGAGTGGAGACCCAGTACTTC. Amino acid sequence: CASSPDPQGGVETQYF.

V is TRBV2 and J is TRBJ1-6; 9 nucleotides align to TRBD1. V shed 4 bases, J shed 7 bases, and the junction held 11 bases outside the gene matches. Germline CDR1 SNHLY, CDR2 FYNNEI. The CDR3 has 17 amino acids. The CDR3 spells CASSVRRIGQGNSPLHF. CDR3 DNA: TGTGCCAGCAGTGTGAGACGTATTGGACAGGGGAATTCACCCCTCCACTTT.

The CDR3 sequence is CASTKTGSGYNEQFF. The CDR3 DNA is TGTGCCAGCACCAAGACAGGGTCGGGCTACAATGAGCAGTTCTTC. This sequence joins TRBV7-2 and TRBJ2-1; TRBD1 matches at 7 bases. The CDR3 covers 15 residues. Germline values: CDR1 SGHTA, CDR2 FQGNSA. V dropped 7 bases and J dropped 3; count of bases not matched to a gene: 9.

The CDR3 DNA is TGTGCCAGCAGCGTAGGCTGGGGAAGAACTGAAGCTTTCTTT. It is translated as CASSVGWGRTEAFF. The rearrangement uses TRBV9 and TRBJ1-1, with no clear D. V lost 0 bases to trimming and J lost 5 bases, with 11 bases between them. CDR1 is SGDLS, CDR2 YYNGEE, per germline. This CDR3 region has 14 residues.

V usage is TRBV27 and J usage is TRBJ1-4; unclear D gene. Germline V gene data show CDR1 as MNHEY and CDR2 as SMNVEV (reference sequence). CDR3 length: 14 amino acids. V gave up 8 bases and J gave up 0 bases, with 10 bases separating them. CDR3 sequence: CASAVSATNEKLFF. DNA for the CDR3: TGTGCCAGCGCCGTGAGCGCAACTAATGAAAAACTGTTTTTT.

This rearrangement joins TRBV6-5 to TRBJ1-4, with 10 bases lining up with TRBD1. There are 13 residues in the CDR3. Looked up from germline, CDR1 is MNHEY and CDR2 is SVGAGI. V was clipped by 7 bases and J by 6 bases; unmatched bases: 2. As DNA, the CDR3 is TGTGCCAGCAAGACAGGGGGCGATGAAAAACTGTTTTTT. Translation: CASKTGGDEKLFF.

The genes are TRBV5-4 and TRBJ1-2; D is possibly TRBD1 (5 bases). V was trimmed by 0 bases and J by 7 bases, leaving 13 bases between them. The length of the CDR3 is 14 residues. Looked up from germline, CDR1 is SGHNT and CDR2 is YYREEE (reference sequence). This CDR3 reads CASSLAGGGSGYTF. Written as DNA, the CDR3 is TGTGCCAGCAGCTTGGCGGGGGGAGGTTCTGGCTACACCTTC.

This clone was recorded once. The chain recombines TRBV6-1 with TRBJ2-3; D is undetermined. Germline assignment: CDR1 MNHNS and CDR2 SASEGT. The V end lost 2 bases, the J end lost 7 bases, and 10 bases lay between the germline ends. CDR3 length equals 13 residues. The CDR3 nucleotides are TGTGCCAGCAGTGAACCTGGTGCCCATACGCAGTATTTT. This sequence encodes CASSEPGAHTQYF.

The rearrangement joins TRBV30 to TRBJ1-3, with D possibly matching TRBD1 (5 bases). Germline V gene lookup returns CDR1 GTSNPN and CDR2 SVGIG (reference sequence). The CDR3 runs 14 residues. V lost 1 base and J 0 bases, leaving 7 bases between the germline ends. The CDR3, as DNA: TGTGCCTGGAGTGATACAGGCTCTGGAAACACCATATATTTT. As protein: CAWSDTGSGNTIYF.

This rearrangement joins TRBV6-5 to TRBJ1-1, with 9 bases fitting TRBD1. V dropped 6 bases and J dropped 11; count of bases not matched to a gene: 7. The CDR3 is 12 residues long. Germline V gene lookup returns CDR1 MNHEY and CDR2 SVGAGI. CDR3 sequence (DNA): TGTGCCAGCAGCTCAAGGACAGGGGAGGCTTTCTTT. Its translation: CASSSRTGEAFF.

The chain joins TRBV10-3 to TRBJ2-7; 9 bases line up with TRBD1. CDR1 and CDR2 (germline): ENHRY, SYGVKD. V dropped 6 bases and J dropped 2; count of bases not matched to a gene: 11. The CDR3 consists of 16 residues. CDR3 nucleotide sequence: TGTGCCATCAGCGAGGGACAGGGCCTTTCCCCCTACGAGCAGTACTTC. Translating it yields CAISEGQGLSPYEQYF.

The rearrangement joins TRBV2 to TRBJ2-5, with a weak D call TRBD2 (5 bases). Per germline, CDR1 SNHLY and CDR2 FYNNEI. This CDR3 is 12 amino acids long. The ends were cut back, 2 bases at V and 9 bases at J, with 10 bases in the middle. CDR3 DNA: TGTGCCAGCAGTGAATTTAGCGTTCCCCAGTACTTC. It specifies CASSEFSVPQYF.